These 4 T cell receptor beta chains came from one sample sequenced in a study of cytomegalovirus exposure and HLA in healthy donors. Data came from immunoSEQ multiplex PCR; TCRdb stores just in-frame clones and leaves some out. This table has over 200,000 clones, roughly 91% appearing once. Sequencing input: PBMCs. These TCRs come from a woman aged 25 to 39 in good health and CMV-seronegative.

The gene calls are TRBV5-1 and TRBJ2-3; D is undetermined. The CDR3 is made up of 18 amino acids. V gave up 0 bases and J gave up 0 bases, with 17 bases separating them. From germline, CDR1 is SGHRS and CDR2 YFSETQ. The chain's CDR3 is CASSLANVGVASTDTQYF. DNA of the CDR3: TGCGCCAGCAGCTTGGCCAATGTAGGCGTTGCTAGCACAGATACGCAGTATTTT.

The V call is TRBV25-1, the J call TRBJ2-7; 12 positions match TRBD2. This CDR3 is 18 amino acids long. V dropped 5 bases and J dropped 3; count of bases not matched to a gene: 14. In germline, CDR1 is MGHDK, CDR2 SYGVNS. The DNA for the CDR3 is TGTGCCAGCAGTCCGAACGGACTAGCGGGGAAGATAGTCTACGAGCAGTACTTC. It is translated as CASSPNGLAGKIVYEQYF.

The rearrangement uses TRBV6-1 and TRBJ2-3; D is uncertain. Germline CDR1 reads MNHNS; CDR2 reads SASEGT. The CDR3 contains 13 residues. Between the trimmed V and J ends, which lost 0 bases and 6 bases, there was a span of 7 bases. The CDR3 nucleotides read TGTGCCAGCAGTGAAGCTCCAGGTGATACGCAGTATTTT. It is translated as CASSEAPGDTQYF.

The chain employs TRBV25-1 and TRBJ2-3; 8 bases line up with TRBD2. The germline gives CDR1 MGHDK, CDR2 SYGVNS. J lost 1 base, V lost 6 bases, and 6 bases had no gene match. The CDR3 loop spans 15 amino acids. The CDR3 loop reads CASRERERGTDTQYF. In DNA form, the CDR3 reads TGTGCCAGCAGAGAGCGGGAGAGGGGCACAGATACGCAGTATTTT.